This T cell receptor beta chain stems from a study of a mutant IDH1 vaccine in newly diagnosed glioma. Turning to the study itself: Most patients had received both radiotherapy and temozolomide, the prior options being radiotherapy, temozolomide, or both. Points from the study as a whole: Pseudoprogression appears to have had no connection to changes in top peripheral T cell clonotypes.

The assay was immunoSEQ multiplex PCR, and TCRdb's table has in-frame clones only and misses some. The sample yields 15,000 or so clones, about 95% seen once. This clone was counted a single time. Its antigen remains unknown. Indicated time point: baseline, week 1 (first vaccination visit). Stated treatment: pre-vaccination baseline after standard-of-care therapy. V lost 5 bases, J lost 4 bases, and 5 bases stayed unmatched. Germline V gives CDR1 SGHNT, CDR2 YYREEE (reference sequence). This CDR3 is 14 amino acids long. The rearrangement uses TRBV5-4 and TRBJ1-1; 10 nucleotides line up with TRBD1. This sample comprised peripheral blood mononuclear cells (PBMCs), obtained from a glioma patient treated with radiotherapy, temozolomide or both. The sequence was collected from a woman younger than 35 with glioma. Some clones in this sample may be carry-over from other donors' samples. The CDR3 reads CASRGGDRGTEAFF. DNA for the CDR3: TGTGCCAGCAGGGGGGGGGACAGGGGCACTGAAGCTTTCTTT.